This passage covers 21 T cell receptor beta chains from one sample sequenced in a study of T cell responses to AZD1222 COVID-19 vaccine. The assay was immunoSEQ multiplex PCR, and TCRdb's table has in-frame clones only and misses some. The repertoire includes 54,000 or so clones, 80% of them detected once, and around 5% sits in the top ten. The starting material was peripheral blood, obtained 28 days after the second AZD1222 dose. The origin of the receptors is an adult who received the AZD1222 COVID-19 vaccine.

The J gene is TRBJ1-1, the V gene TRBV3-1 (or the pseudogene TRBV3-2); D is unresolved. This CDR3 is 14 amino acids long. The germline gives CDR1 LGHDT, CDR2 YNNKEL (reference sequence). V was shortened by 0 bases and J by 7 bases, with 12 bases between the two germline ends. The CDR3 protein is CASSQDNLGLEAFF. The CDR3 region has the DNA TGTGCCAGCAGCCAAGATAATTTGGGCCTTGAAGCTTTCTTT.

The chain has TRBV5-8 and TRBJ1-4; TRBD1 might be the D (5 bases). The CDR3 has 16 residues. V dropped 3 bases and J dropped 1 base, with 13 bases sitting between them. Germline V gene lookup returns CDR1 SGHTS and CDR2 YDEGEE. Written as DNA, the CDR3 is TGTGCCAGCAGCTCACAGGACTCTGGAACTAATGAAAAACTGTTTTTT. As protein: CASSSQDSGTNEKLFF.

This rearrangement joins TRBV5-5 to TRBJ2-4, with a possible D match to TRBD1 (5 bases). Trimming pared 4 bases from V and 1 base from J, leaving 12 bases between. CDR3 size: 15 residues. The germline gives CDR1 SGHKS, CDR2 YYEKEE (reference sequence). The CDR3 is CASSDSRVAKNIQYF. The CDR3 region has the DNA TGTGCCAGCAGCGATTCCAGGGTGGCCAAAAACATTCAGTACTTC.

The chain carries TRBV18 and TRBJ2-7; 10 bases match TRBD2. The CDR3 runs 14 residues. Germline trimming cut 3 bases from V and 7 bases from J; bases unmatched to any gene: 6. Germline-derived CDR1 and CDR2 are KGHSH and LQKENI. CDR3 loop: CASSPASGSVEQYF. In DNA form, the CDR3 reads TGTGCCAGCTCACCCGCTAGCGGGAGTGTTGAGCAGTACTTC.

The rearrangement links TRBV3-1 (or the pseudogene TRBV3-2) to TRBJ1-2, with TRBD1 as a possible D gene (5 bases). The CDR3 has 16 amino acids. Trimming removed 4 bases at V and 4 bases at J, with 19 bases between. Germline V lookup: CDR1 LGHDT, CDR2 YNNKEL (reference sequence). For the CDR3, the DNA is TGTGCCAGCAGCCTCCGGCCGGGAGGGGAAGGCTATGGCTACACCTTC. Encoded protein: CASSLRPGGEGYGYTF.

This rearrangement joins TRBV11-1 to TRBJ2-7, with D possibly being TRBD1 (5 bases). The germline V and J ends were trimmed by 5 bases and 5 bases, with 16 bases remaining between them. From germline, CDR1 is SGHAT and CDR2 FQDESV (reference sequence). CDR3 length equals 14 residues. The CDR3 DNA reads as TGTGCCAGCAGCCGTTCAGGGAATTCTCACGAGCAGTACTTC. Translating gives CASSRSGNSHEQYF.

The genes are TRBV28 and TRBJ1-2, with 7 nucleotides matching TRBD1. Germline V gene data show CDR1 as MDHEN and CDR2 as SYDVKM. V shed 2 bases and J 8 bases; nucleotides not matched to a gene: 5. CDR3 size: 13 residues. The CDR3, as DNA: TGTGCCAGCAGTTTACAAGGGGGCCGGGGCTACACCTTC. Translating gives CASSLQGGRGYTF.

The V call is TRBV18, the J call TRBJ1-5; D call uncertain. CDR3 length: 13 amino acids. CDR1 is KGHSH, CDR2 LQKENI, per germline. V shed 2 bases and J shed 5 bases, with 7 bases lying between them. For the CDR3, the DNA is TGTGCCAGCTCACCAGGAGAAGATCAGCCCCAGCATTTT. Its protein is CASSPGEDQPQHF.

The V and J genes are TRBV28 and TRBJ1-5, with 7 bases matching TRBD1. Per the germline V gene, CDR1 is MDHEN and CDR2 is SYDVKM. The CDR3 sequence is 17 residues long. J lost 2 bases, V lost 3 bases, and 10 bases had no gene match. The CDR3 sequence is CASSLWGRGRGNQPQHF. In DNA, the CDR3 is TGTGCCAGCAGTTTGTGGGGCAGGGGGAGAGGCAATCAGCCCCAGCATTTT.

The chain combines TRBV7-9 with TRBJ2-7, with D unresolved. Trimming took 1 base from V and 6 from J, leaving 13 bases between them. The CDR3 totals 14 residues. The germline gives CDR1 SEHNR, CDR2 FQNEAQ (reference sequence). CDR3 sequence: CASSLVDPSSEQYV. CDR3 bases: TGTGCCAGCAGCTTAGTCGACCCCTCCAGCGAGCAGTACGTC.

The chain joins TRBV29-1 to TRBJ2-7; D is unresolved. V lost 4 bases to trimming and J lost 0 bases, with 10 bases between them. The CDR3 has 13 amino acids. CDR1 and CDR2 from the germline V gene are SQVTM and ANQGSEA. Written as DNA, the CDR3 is TGCAGCGTTGTTGGCAGTAGCTCCTACGAGCAGTACTTC. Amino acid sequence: CSVVGSSSYEQYF.

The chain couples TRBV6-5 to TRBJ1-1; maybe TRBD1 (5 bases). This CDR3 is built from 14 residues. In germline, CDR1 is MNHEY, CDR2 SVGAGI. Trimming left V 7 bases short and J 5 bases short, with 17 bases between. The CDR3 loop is CASTRARGWTEAFF. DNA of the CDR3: TGTGCCAGCACCCGGGCTCGGGGGTGGACTGAAGCTTTCTTT.

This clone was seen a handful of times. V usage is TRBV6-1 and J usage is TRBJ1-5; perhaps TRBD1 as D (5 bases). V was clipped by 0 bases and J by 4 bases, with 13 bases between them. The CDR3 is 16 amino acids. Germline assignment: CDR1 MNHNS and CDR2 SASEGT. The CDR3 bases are TGTGCCAGCAGTGAAGCCCCAGGGAGGAATAATCAGCCCCAGCATTTT. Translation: CASSEAPGRNNQPQHF.

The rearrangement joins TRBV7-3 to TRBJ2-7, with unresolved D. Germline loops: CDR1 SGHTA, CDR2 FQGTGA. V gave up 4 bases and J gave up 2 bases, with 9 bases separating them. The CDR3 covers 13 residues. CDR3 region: CASSSDGTYEQYF. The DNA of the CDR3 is TGTGCCAGCAGCTCGGACGGAACCTACGAGCAGTACTTC.

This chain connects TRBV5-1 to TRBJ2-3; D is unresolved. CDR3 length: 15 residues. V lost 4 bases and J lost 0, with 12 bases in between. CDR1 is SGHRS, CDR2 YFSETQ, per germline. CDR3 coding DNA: TGCGCCAGCAGCCCGCCTCTGGGGAGCACAGATACGCAGTATTTT. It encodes CASSPPLGSTDTQYF.

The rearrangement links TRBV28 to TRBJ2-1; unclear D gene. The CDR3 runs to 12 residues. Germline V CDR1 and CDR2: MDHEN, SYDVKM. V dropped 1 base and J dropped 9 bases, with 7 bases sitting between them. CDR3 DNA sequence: TGTGCCAGCAGTTTATCCCATAGTGAGCAGTTCTTC. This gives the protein CASSLSHSEQFF.

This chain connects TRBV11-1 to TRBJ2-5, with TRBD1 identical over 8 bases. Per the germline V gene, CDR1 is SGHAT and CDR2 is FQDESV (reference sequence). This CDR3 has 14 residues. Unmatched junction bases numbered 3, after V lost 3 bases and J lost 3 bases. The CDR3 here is CASSFNRGEETQYF. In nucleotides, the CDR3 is TGTGCCAGCAGCTTTAACAGGGGGGAAGAGACCCAGTACTTC.

CDR3 sequence (DNA): TGTGCCAGCAGTTTAGAGGGACTAGCGGGGGAGACCCAGTACTTC. The encoded protein is CASSLEGLAGETQYF. The chain couples TRBV28 to TRBJ2-5, with 13 bases fitting TRBD2. V gave up 2 bases and J gave up 5 bases; unmatched junction bases: 2. CDR1 and CDR2 (germline): MDHEN, SYDVKM. This CDR3 spans 15 amino acids. Drawing the rest from reference TRBV28 and TRBJ2-5, the complete variable domain is DVKVTQSSRYLVKRTGEKVFLECVQDMDHENMFWYRQDPGLGLRLIYFSYDVKMKEKGDIPEGYSVSREKKERFSLILESASTNQTSMYLCASSLEGLAGETQYFGPGTRLLVL.

CDR3 nucleotides: TGTGCCAGCAGTTTAACACCGGATTCACCCCTCCACTTT. As protein: CASSLTPDSPLHF. The chain uses TRBV27 and TRBJ1-6; no clear D gene. This CDR3 contains 13 residues. The V end lost 2 bases, the J end lost 8 bases, and 7 bases lay between the germline ends. Germline values: CDR1 MNHEY, CDR2 SMNVEV (reference sequence).

The CDR3 coding sequence is TGCGCCAGCAGCTTGTCGGAGAACACCGGGGAGCTGTTTTTT. Protein product: CASSLSENTGELFF. This chain connects TRBV5-1 to TRBJ2-2; D is undetermined. This CDR3 has 14 amino acids. CDR1 and CDR2 from the germline V gene are SGHRS and YFSETQ. The germline V and J ends were trimmed by 1 base and 1 base, with 5 bases remaining between them.

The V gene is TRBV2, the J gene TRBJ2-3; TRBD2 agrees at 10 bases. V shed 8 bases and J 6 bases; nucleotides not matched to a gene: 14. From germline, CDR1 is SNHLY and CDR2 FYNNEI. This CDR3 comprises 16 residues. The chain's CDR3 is CASALAGATRGDTQYF. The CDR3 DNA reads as TGTGCCAGCGCCCTAGCGGGGGCCACGAGGGGGGATACGCAGTATTTT.